The T cell receptor (beta chain) under discussion was sequenced for a study of CD8+CD57+ T cells in acquired aplastic anemia. About the research overall: CD4+ and CD8+ cells, once sorted, gave DNA averaging about 3.4 ug.

The CDR3 is 19 amino acids. Germline values: CDR1 SGDLS, CDR2 YYNGEE. The ends were cut back, 0 bases at V and 11 bases at J, with 31 bases in the middle. The sample holds one count of this clonotype. The TCR beta profiling, which covered VDJ combination and CDR3 sequence, was carried out using genomic DNA as the template. MiXCR, applied by TCRdb to the reads, yields one record per CDR3 protein. The sample has roughly 200,000 distinct CDR3 sequences, 61% seen once. The origin of this receptor is a human donor in good health. The sequenced sample was sorted CD4+, CD8+, or CD8+CD57+ T cells (not recorded which) from PBMCs. J is TRBJ2-3 and V is TRBV9; D gene uncertain. Here the CDR3 reads CASSVEGFSPEWPYNEQYF. In nucleotides, the CDR3 is TGTGCCAGCAGCGTAGAGGGATTTAGCCCCGAGTGGCCCTACAATGAGCAGTATTTT.